The 29 T cell receptor beta chains reported below all come from one sample, sequenced in a study of cytotoxic CD8 clonotypes in ibrutinib-treated CLL. Sequenced by immunoSEQ multiplex PCR; TCRdb stores in-frame clones only, minus some. The data contain some 140,000 clones, over 60% of them singletons. This specimen was PBMCs, taken after 12 months of ibrutinib treatment. These receptor sequences come from a human donor with chronic lymphocytic leukemia.

The gene calls are TRBV9 and TRBJ2-1; D possibly corresponds to TRBD1 (7 bases). This CDR3 is 15 amino acids long. Deletions cut 4 bases from V and 2 bases from J, with 13 bases between. The V gene's germline CDR1 is SGDLS and CDR2 YYNGEE. The CDR3 DNA follows: TGTGCCAGCAGCCTAGGGGGGACAGCCTACAATGAGCAGTTCTTC. Encoded protein: CASSLGGTAYNEQFF.

This clone was detected a few times. V usage is TRBV7-9 and J usage is TRBJ1-2, with 8 bases fitting TRBD1. Germline CDR1 and CDR2: SEHNR and FQNEAQ (reference sequence). V gave up 5 bases and J gave up 5 bases; unmatched junction bases: 13. This CDR3 contains 16 residues. The CDR3 coding sequence is TGTGCCAGCAGCATATTAGACAGGGGCTATAGTTATGGCTACACCTTC. This codes for CASSILDRGYSYGYTF.

This clone showed up just a few times. V gene TRBV2 combines with J gene TRBJ1-5, with D possibly TRBD1 on 6 matching bases. V was pared by 5 bases and J by 0 bases, with 8 bases between. CDR1 is SNHLY, CDR2 FYNNEI, per germline. The CDR3 is made up of 14 amino acids. The CDR3 reads CASSKDSSNQPQHF. For the CDR3, the DNA is TGTGCCAGCAGTAAGGACAGTAGCAATCAGCCCCAGCATTTT.

The rearrangement uses TRBV29-1 and TRBJ1-4; D is possibly TRBD1 (6 bases). Germline CDR1 SQVTM, CDR2 ANQGSEA. V was trimmed by 4 bases and J by 7 bases, leaving 13 bases between them. The CDR3 extends over 13 amino acids. CDR3 amino acids: CSVVGEGGEKLFF. The CDR3 nucleotides are TGCAGCGTTGTAGGGGAGGGGGGTGAAAAACTGTTTTTT.

The chain recombines TRBV6-5 with TRBJ2-5, with 7 nucleotides matching TRBD1. The CDR3 length is 13 residues. Germline V gene data show CDR1 as MNHEY and CDR2 as SVGAGI. V lost 2 bases and J lost 4; bases outside the gene matches: 1. The CDR3 region has the DNA TGTGCCAGCAGTTACCCAGGGGGAGAGACCCAGTACTTC. It is translated as CASSYPGGETQYF.

The count of this clone is one. The chain carries TRBV28 and TRBJ1-3; D is unresolved. The CDR3 length is 14 residues. CDR1 is MDHEN, CDR2 SYDVKM, per germline. The V gene lost 3 bases and the J gene lost 3 bases, with 9 bases spanning the gap. Here the CDR3 DNA reads TGTGCCAGCAGTTTGCTAGGGCTTGGAAACACCATATATTTT. Amino acid sequence: CASSLLGLGNTIYF.

The CDR3 sequence: CASSSLAKREGYEQYF. The CDR3 coding sequence is TGTGCCAGCAGTTCCCTAGCCAAGCGGGAGGGGTACGAGCAGTACTTC. V is TRBV7-9 and J is TRBJ2-7; 10 positions match TRBD2. Losses at the gene ends were 6 bases for V and 4 bases for J; bases not matched to a gene: 12. The germline V gene encodes CDR1 SEHNR and CDR2 FQNEAQ (reference sequence). The CDR3 sequence is 16 residues long.

This clone occurred a few times. The chain couples TRBV18 to TRBJ1-1; D call uncertain. The germline V gene has CDR1 KGHSH and CDR2 LQKENI. The CDR3 runs to 12 residues. V shed 5 bases and J shed 5 bases, with 9 bases lying between them. The CDR3 bases are TGTGCCAGCTCAAAGGGTGATACTGAAGCTTTCTTT. It encodes CASSKGDTEAFF. Using reference TRBV18 and TRBJ1-1 for the parts outside the CDR3, the full variable domain is NAGVMQNPRHLVRRRGQEARLRCSPMKGHSHVYWYRQLPEEGLKFMVYLQKENIIDESGMPKERFSAEFPKEGPSILRIQQVVRGDSAAYFCASSKGDTEAFFGQGTRLTVV.

V gene TRBV2 combines with J gene TRBJ2-1; 9 bases map to TRBD1. V shed 4 bases and J 5 bases; nucleotides not matched to a gene: 6. Germline V gene sequence: CDR1 SNHLY, CDR2 FYNNEI. This CDR3 has 15 residues. The CDR3 loop reads CASSGWDRADNEQFF. The DNA for the CDR3 is TGTGCCAGCAGTGGATGGGACAGGGCGGACAATGAGCAGTTCTTC. Full variable domain (remainder filled in from reference TRBV2 and TRBJ2-1): EPEVTQTPSHQVTQMGQEVILRCVPISNHLYFYWYRQILGQKVEFLVSFYNNEISEKSEIFDDQFSVERPDGSNFTLKIRSTKLEDSAMYFCASSGWDRADNEQFFGPGTRLTVL.

The chain recombines TRBV28 with TRBJ2-2; D gene uncertain. V was pared by 5 bases and J by 2 bases, with 9 bases between. Germline V gene sequence: CDR1 MDHEN, CDR2 SYDVKM. The CDR3 totals 14 residues. This CDR3 reads CASSPIGNTGELFF. CDR3 in DNA: TGTGCCAGCAGTCCTATAGGAAACACCGGGGAGCTGTTTTTT.

CDR3 nucleotides: TGTGCCAGCAGCGAGACTAACAGGGAAGCGGGTGAAGCTTTCTTT. It is translated as CASSETNREAGEAFF. This chain links TRBV2 with TRBJ1-1; possible D gene TRBD1, 6 bases. CDR1 and CDR2 (germline): SNHLY, FYNNEI. V was clipped by 6 bases and J by 7 bases, with 21 bases between them. CDR3 size: 15 residues.

This clone has only one observation. The gene calls are TRBV4-3 and TRBJ2-5; TRBD2 matches at 9 bases. J gave up 4 bases and V 0 bases, and 15 bases lay outside the gene matches. The germline V gene encodes CDR1 LGHNA and CDR2 YSLEER. The CDR3 totals 19 residues. The CDR3 reads CASSQDWNSGSSVAETQYF. The CDR3 DNA reads as TGCGCCAGCAGCCAAGATTGGAATAGCGGGAGTTCGGTAGCAGAGACCCAGTACTTC.

The chain employs TRBV4-1 and TRBJ2-2, with 12 bases matching TRBD2. The junction had 13 bases not matched to a gene; V was cut back by 2 bases and J by 0 bases. Germline V gene data show CDR1 as MGHRA and CDR2 as YSYEKL. The CDR3 runs 21 residues. The CDR3 DNA follows: TGCGCCAGCAGCCAACCTAGCGGGAGGGCCTTGCGAAAGTCGAACACCGGGGAGCTGTTTTTT. This encodes CASSQPSGRALRKSNTGELFF.

V is TRBV29-1 and J is TRBJ1-1; 7 bases fit TRBD1. The CDR3 runs to 14 residues. Germline CDR1 and CDR2: SQVTM and ANQGSEA. Trimming took 3 bases from V and 4 from J; bases not matched to a gene: 8. Here the CDR3 DNA reads TGCAGCGTTGACCTAGGGGGCACGGGCACTGAAGCTTTCTTT. Its translation is CSVDLGGTGTEAFF.

The chain links TRBV4-1 to TRBJ2-3; TRBD2 matches at 7 bases. Germline V lookup: CDR1 MGHRA, CDR2 YSYEKL. The trim removed 1 base at V and 3 bases at J, leaving 4 bases unmatched. This CDR3 has 15 residues. The CDR3 nucleotides are TGCGCCAGCAGCCAAGGATCGGGGGGAACAGATACGCAGTATTTT. This gives the protein CASSQGSGGTDTQYF.

This chain joins TRBV7-9 and TRBJ2-6; possibly TRBD1 for D (5 bases). There are 18 residues in the CDR3. Germline CDR1 is SEHNR and CDR2 is FQNEAQ (reference sequence). Trimming pared 5 bases from V and 0 bases from J, leaving 17 bases between. The CDR3 DNA reads TGTGCCAGCAGCCAAGGACACGGCCTAAGCTCTGGGGCCAACGTCCTGACTTTC. Translation gives CASSQGHGLSSGANVLTF.

V is TRBV7-2 and J is TRBJ2-1; TRBD2 might be the D (5 bases). The CDR3 has 15 amino acids. Germline CDR1 reads SGHTA; CDR2 reads FQGNSA. V was trimmed by 6 bases and J by 7 bases, leaving 19 bases between them. DNA for the CDR3: TGTGCCAGCAGGTCACTGGCGGGCCCCTCGAATGAGCAGTTCTTC. Protein: CASRSLAGPSNEQFF.

V usage is TRBV7-9 and J usage is TRBJ2-7; 8 bases match TRBD1. Looked up from germline, CDR1 is SEHNR and CDR2 is FQNEAQ (reference sequence). The CDR3 is made up of 17 amino acids. J was trimmed by 5 bases and V by 3 bases; bases with no gene match: 15. The CDR3 region is CASSLPTLRQGANEQYF. CDR3 nucleotides: TGTGCCAGCAGCTTGCCCACCCTTAGGCAGGGGGCCAACGAGCAGTACTTC.

This chain connects TRBV25-1 to TRBJ2-7; D is uncertain. The CDR3 runs to 15 residues. The ends were cut back, 0 bases at V and 7 bases at J, with 16 bases in the middle. CDR1 and CDR2 (germline): MGHDK, SYGVNS. For the CDR3, the DNA is TGTGCCAGCAGTGAATATCGGGCTGGGGTAGAGGAGCAGTACTTC. Residues: CASSEYRAGVEEQYF.

This clone was observed a single time. The V call is TRBV28, the J call TRBJ1-5; D not resolved. The CDR3 sequence is 15 residues long. CDR1 and CDR2 from the germline V gene are MDHEN and SYDVKM. V was pared by 4 bases and J by 0 bases, with 10 bases between. CDR3 protein: CASSSPSNSNQPQHF. The CDR3 region has the DNA TGTGCCAGCAGTTCGCCTTCAAATAGCAATCAGCCCCAGCATTTT.

The chain links TRBV5-8 to TRBJ1-5; 7 bases map to TRBD1. Germline CDR1 reads SGHTS; CDR2 reads YDEGEE. Trimming at V came to 3 bases and at J to 5 bases, leaving 8 bases not matched to a gene. The CDR3 loop spans 15 amino acids. The CDR3 reads CASSSRQGIYQPQHF. CDR3 coding DNA: TGTGCCAGCAGCTCCCGACAGGGAATATATCAGCCCCAGCATTTT.

This clone appeared once. CDR3 sequence reads: CASSPGPSGETQYF. In nucleotides, the CDR3 is TGTGCCAGCTCACCAGGACCGAGTGGGGAGACCCAGTACTTC. The rearrangement links TRBV18 to TRBJ2-5, with D unclear. Trimming pared 2 bases from V and 5 bases from J, leaving 12 bases between. The CDR3 has 14 residues. The V gene's germline CDR1 is KGHSH and CDR2 LQKENI.

CDR3: CASSLGGTYEQYF. In nucleotides, the CDR3 is TGTGCCAGCAGCTTAGGGGGTACCTACGAGCAGTACTTC. The gene calls are TRBV7-9 and TRBJ2-7; D remains ambiguous. Germline lookup yields CDR1 SEHNR and CDR2 FQNEAQ (reference sequence). V was trimmed by 1 base and J by 2 bases, leaving 6 bases between them. The CDR3 runs 13 residues.

The rearrangement uses TRBV28 and TRBJ1-2, with D possibly matching TRBD1 (6 bases). Germline V CDR1 and CDR2: MDHEN, SYDVKM. Trimming shortened V by 5 bases and J by 7 bases, and 11 bases separated the two germline ends. CDR3 length: 12 amino acids. CDR3 sequence (DNA): TGTGCCAGCAGTGACAGGTCGTCTGGCTACACCTTC. Translating it yields CASSDRSSGYTF.

In this sample, this clone turned up a few times. This sequence joins TRBV14 and TRBJ1-1, with D possibly being TRBD1 (5 bases). The CDR3 runs to 14 residues. Germline loops: CDR1 SGHDN, CDR2 FVKESK. V was cut by 5 bases and J by 4 bases, with 14 bases left in between. The DNA for the CDR3 is TGTGCCAGCAGCATCGGCCGCAGGGCCACTGAAGCTTTCTTT. It yields the protein CASSIGRRATEAFF.

This clone was detected only a few times. The chain couples TRBV5-4 to TRBJ2-7, with a tentative D call TRBD2 (5 bases). The V end was cut by 1 base, the J end by 6 bases, with 11 bases between. Germline V gene sequence: CDR1 SGHNT, CDR2 YYREEE (reference sequence). The CDR3 has 13 residues. As DNA, the CDR3 is TGTGCCAGCAGCTTGAACGGGGTCAGCGAGCAGTACTTC. Protein sequence: CASSLNGVSEQYF.

This clone has a single count. CDR3 sequence (DNA): TGTGCCAGCTCACCTGGGTCATATCACGCAACTAATGAAAAACTGTTTTTT. Protein sequence: CASSPGSYHATNEKLFF. This chain connects TRBV18 to TRBJ1-4; D is ambiguous. CDR3 length equals 17 residues. Trimming removed 3 bases from V and 0 bases from J, with 14 bases in between. Germline V gene lookup returns CDR1 KGHSH and CDR2 LQKENI.

V is TRBV20-1 and J is TRBJ2-1; D unclear. The CDR3 has 10 residues. Trimming removed 5 bases from V and 9 bases from J, with 8 bases in between. The germline V gene encodes CDR1 DFQATT and CDR2 SNEGSKA (reference sequence). Here the CDR3 reads CSAYRAEQFF. The CDR3 DNA is TGCAGTGCTTACCGGGCTGAGCAGTTCTTC.

The rearrangement joins TRBV14 to TRBJ2-4; D might be TRBD2 (6 bases). CDR3 length: 16 amino acids. Germline lookup yields CDR1 SGHDN and CDR2 FVKESK. The ends were cut back, 4 bases at V and 3 bases at J, with 16 bases in the middle. CDR3 DNA: TGTGCCAGCAGCCGGGACTCACGAGATTACAAAAACATTCAGTACTTC. Protein sequence: CASSRDSRDYKNIQYF.